The clone carrying this T cell receptor (beta chain) was observed a handful of times. A single record per CDR3 protein comes from TCRdb applying MiXCR to the 5' RACE reads. In the table there are approximately 69,000 distinct CDR3 sequences, roughly 11% of which are singletons. Losses at the gene ends were 6 bases for V and 6 bases for J; bases not matched to a gene: 12. Germline V gene data show CDR1 as MNHEY and CDR2 as SVGEGT. The CDR3 consists of 17 residues. The data stem from a study of early T cells in non-severe SARS-CoV-2 infection. The origin of this receptor is an adult who was a healthcare worker with PCR-confirmed SARS-CoV-2 infection or an uninfected control (not recorded which). The chain uses TRBV6-2 or TRBV6-3 and TRBJ2-2, with TRBD2 matching 11 bases. The sample in question was whole blood, obtained at baseline. The DNA of the CDR3 is TGTGCCAGCAGGCCAAATACTAGCGGGAGATTTTCCGGGGAGCTGTTTTTT. Encoded protein: CASRPNTSGRFSGELFF.